The sequence of this T cell receptor (beta chain) was determined in a study of shared clonotypes between healthy human individuals. Naive CD8 populations comprised CD45RO-negative cells positively selected for CCR7, excluding terminally differentiated effector memory CD45RA+ cells. Clones were sequenced by immunoSEQ multiplex PCR, and TCRdb holds only the in-frame ones, with some missing. Of about 820,000 clones listed, 80% to 95% are singletons. CDR1 and CDR2 (germline): SEHNR, FQNEAQ (reference sequence). V was shortened by 5 bases and J by 5 bases, with 12 bases between the two germline ends. The CDR3 runs 14 residues.

The V and J genes are TRBV7-9 and TRBJ2-2; no clear D. Sequencing was done on a sample of naive CD8+ T cells sorted from blood. The source of this sequence is a young man in good health. The CDR3 spells CASSRQALTGELFF. The CDR3 DNA follows: TGTGCCAGCAGCCGACAAGCTCTTACCGGGGAGCTGTTTTTT.